This TCR beta chain was sequenced in a study of human T cells and chemical hapten exposure. In TCRdb, the RACE reads were re-called with MiXCR into one record per CDR3 protein. The table lists around 77,000 distinct CDR3 sequences, roughly 9.8% of them singletons. Time point meaning: patch test 1, 2 weeks after DPC sensitization. This sample's treatment: therapeutic diphenylcyclopropenone sensitization with weekly scalp DPC. Sample donors consisted of patients with alopecia, aged 18 to 70 years, who were suitable for DPC. CDR3 length equals 11 residues. The germline V gene encodes CDR1 KGHSH and CDR2 LQKENI. The V gene lost 3 bases and the J gene lost 5 bases, with 5 bases spanning the gap.

V is TRBV18 and J is TRBJ2-7; no clear D. The sequence derives from a woman in her thirties or forties with alopecia areata. Some clones in this sample may be carry-over from other donors' samples. Here the sequenced sample was whole blood, taken in connection with sensitization to the hapten diphenylcyclopropenone (DPC). CDR3 nucleotides: TGTGCCAGCTCACCTCGAGACGAGCAGTACTTC. Translation gives CASSPRDEQYF.